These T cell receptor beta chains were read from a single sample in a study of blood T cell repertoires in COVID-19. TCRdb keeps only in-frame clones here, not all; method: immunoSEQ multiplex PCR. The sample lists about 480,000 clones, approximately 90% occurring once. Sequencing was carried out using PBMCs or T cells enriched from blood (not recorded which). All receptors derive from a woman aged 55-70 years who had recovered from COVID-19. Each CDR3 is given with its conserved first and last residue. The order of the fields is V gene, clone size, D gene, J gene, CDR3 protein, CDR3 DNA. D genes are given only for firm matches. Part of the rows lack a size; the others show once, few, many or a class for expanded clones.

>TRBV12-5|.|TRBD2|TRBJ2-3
CASGLVLSGGGTDTQYF
TGTGCTAGTGGTTTGGTACTATCGGGGGGGGGCACAGATACGCAGTATTTT
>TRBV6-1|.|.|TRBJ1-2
CASSERAGDYGYTF
TGTGCCAGCAGTGAAAGGGCAGGGGACTATGGCTACACCTTC
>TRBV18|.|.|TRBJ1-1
CASSPPGGQMGTEAFF
TGTGCCAGCTCACCACCGGGAGGGCAGATGGGCACTGAAGCTTTCTTT
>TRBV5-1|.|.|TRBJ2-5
CASSLATEETQYF
TGCGCCAGCAGCTTGGCGACAGAAGAGACCCAGTACTTC
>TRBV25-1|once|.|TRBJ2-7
CASRMTGLSYEQYF
TGTGCCAGCAGAATGACAGGCCTCTCCTACGAGCAGTACTTC
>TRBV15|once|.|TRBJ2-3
CATSSYRADTQYF
TGTGCCACCAGCAGTTACAGGGCGGATACGCAGTATTTT
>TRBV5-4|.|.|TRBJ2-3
CASSLMLTGEDTQYF
TGTGCCAGCAGCTTGATGCTAACGGGGGAAGATACGCAGTATTTT
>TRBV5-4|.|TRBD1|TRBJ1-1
CASSSGDRGNTEAFF
TGTGCCAGCAGCTCGGGGGACAGGGGGAACACTGAAGCTTTCTTT
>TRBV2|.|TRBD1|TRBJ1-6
CASSDRTGKNSPLHF
TGTGCCAGCAGTGATAGGACAGGCAAGAATTCACCCCTCCACTTT
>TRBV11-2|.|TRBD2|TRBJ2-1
CASSPPAGGHNEQFF
TGTGCCAGCAGCCCCCCAGCGGGGGGGCACAATGAGCAGTTCTTC
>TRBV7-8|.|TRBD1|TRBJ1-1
CASSSTLDRGPNTEAFF
TGTGCCAGCAGCTCCACACTTGACAGGGGGCCGAACACTGAAGCTTTCTTT
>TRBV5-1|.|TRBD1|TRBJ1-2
CASSLTSSQGANYGYTF
TGCGCCAGCAGCTTGACGTCGAGTCAGGGGGCGAACTATGGCTACACCTTC
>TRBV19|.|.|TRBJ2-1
CASSIDWQNEQFF
TGTGCCAGTAGTATAGACTGGCAGAATGAGCAGTTCTTC
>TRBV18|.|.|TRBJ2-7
CASPVGKGAYEQYF
TGTGCCAGCCCCGTCGGGAAGGGGGCCTACGAGCAGTACTTC
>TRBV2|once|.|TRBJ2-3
CASGGSPYGTTDTQYF
TGTGCCAGCGGGGGGAGTCCGTACGGAACCACAGATACGCAGTATTTT